These T cell receptor beta chains were read from a single sample in a study of T cell responses to AZD1222 COVID-19 vaccine. Produced via immunoSEQ multiplex PCR; TCRdb's table is partial and in-frame only. The repertoire includes tens of thousands of clones, around 90% of them detected once, and 2.4% sits in the top ten. The specimen comprised peripheral blood, sampled on day 0 of AZD1222 vaccination. All receptors derive from an adult in good health. Both conserved end residues are part of each CDR3. The D gene is left open where the match is weak. Size is omitted from some rows. Given values are once, few, many or a class for expanded clones.

CDR3 DNA,CDR3 protein,clone size,J gene,V gene,D gene
TGTGCCAGCAGTGGAGTACAGGGGGCTAGTTGGACTGAAGCTTTCTTT,CASSGVQGASWTEAFF,few,TRBJ1-1,TRBV6-1,TRBD1
TGTGCCAGCAGCCAGGGACTAGCGGGCGATACGCAGTATTTT,CASSQGLAGDTQYF,-,TRBJ2-3,TRBV11-3,TRBD2
TGCGCCTCCCTCCTTGGGTCCTATAATTCACCCCTCCACTTT,CASLLGSYNSPLHF,-,TRBJ1-6,TRBV5-1,-
TGTGCCACCAGTGATCCCGGGTTGTTCGATCAGCCCCAGCATTTT,CATSDPGLFDQPQHF,-,TRBJ1-5,TRBV24-1,-
TGCGCCAGCAGCCAAGGGGTGGGGGGCCTTATCCATGAGCAGTTCTTC,CASSQGVGGLIHEQFF,-,TRBJ2-1,TRBV5-1,-
TGTGCCAGCAGTTCGGACACCTACGAGCAGTACTTC,CASSSDTYEQYF,-,TRBJ2-7,TRBV12-3/TRBV12-4,-
TGTGCCAGCTCACCTGGGACTAGCGGGGTGACCCAGTACTTC,CASSPGTSGVTQYF,few,TRBJ2-5,TRBV18,TRBD2
TGTGCCAGCAGCGAACAGCGTTCGATCTATGGCTACACCTTC,CASSEQRSIYGYTF,-,TRBJ1-2,TRBV3-1/TRBV3-2,-
TGTGCCAGCAGCTCGGACAGGGGAAGGTCCTACAATGAGCAGTTCTTC,CASSSDRGRSYNEQFF,-,TRBJ2-1,TRBV11-3,TRBD1
TGTGCCAGCTCACCGGTCCCGGGAACCAACACTGAAGCTTTCTTT,CASSPVPGTNTEAFF,-,TRBJ1-1,TRBV18,-
TGTGCCAGCAGGCGGACTAGCGGGGGGGCAGATACGCAGTATTTT,CASRRTSGGADTQYF,-,TRBJ2-3,TRBV3-1/TRBV3-2,TRBD2
TGTGCCAGCAGCCAGGAGAACAGGGTCGGCTACACCTTC,CASSQENRVGYTF,-,TRBJ1-2,TRBV14,-
TGTGCCTGTTCGGTCAGCTATAGCAATCAGCCCCAGCATTTT,CACSVSYSNQPQHF,-,TRBJ1-5,TRBV30,-
TGTGCCAGCTCACGGGGACAGAACTATGGCTACACCTTC,CASSRGQNYGYTF,-,TRBJ1-2,TRBV18,TRBD1
TGTGCCAGCACCGAAGCAGGGGCGAGTTCACCCCTCCACTTT,CASTEAGASSPLHF,-,TRBJ1-6,TRBV25-1,-
TGTGCCAGCAGCCTACAGGGGGTAGGCACTGAAGCTTTCTTT,CASSLQGVGTEAFF,-,TRBJ1-1,TRBV6-5,TRBD1
TGTGCCAGCAGCAAAACCGCCTACGACAGGGGGCGGCCTAATTCACCCCTCCACTTT,CASSKTAYDRGRPNSPLHF,-,TRBJ1-6,TRBV21-1,-
TGTGCCAGCTCATGGGAGCAGCGAAACACCATATATTTT,CASSWEQRNTIYF,-,TRBJ1-3,TRBV18,-
TGTGCCAGCAGCTTAGAACAGTTATATGGCTACACCTTC,CASSLEQLYGYTF,-,TRBJ1-2,TRBV13,-
TGTGCCAGCAGTGTTAGGGCTAGCGGGAGCCCCTCCTACGAGCAGTACTTC,CASSVRASGSPSYEQYF,-,TRBJ2-7,TRBV6-1,TRBD2
TGTGCCACCAGTGATTTTAGGGGAACGGACACTGAAGCTTTCTTT,CATSDFRGTDTEAFF,-,TRBJ1-1,TRBV24-1,-
TGTGCCAGCAGTGTTGTTGGGGTTCGAGTGGGCTACACCTTC,CASSVVGVRVGYTF,-,TRBJ1-2,TRBV2,-
TGCGCCAGCAGCTTGGATCCAGCGGCCACCATATATTTT,CASSLDPAATIYF,-,TRBJ1-3,TRBV5-1,-